This TCR beta chain was identified during a study of T cells in Graves' hyperthyroidism and ophthalmopathy. Every diagnosis used clinical symptoms, serum thyroxine and TRAb, thyroid ultrasound and orbital computed tomography. Germline V CDR1 and CDR2: LNHDA, SQIVND (reference sequence). This CDR3 contains 16 residues. V gave up 4 bases and J gave up 0 bases, with 12 bases separating them. Regions amplified from RNA transcripts were the TCR beta CDR3 regions. HTBI primers were employed in a first-round RT-PCR of the TCR CDR3. TCRdb passed the multiplex PCR reads through MiXCR, listing each CDR3 protein once. The data hold over 250,000 distinct CDR3 sequences, with over 15% observed a single time.

Sequenced: blood. The chain joins TRBV19 to TRBJ1-4; TRBD1 might be the D (6 bases). The TCR originated in a woman aged 55-69 years with Graves' ophthalmopathy. The CDR3 loop is CASSKIQGATNEKLFF. In nucleotides, the CDR3 is TGTGCCAGTAGTAAGATACAGGGCGCAACTAATGAAAAACTGTTTTTT. Filled out from reference TRBV19 and TRBJ1-4, the complete variable domain reads DGGITQSPKYLFRKEGQNVTLSCEQNLNHDAMYWYRQDPGQGLRLIYYSQIVNDFQKGDIAEGYSVSREKKESFPLTVTSAQKNPTAFYLCASSKIQGATNEKLFFGSGTQLSVL.